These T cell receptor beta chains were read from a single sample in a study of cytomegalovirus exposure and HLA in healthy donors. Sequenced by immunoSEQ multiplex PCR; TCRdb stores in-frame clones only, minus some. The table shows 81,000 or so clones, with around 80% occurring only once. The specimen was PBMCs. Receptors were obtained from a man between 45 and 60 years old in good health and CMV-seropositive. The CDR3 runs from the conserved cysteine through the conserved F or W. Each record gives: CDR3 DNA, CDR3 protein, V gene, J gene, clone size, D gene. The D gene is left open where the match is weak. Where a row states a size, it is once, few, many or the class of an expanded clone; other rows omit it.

cdr3_nt: TGTGCCAGCAGCTTGGTAGGTGGGGCAGGCGGCTACACCTTC; cdr3_aa: CASSLVGGAGGYTF; v_call: TRBV5-4; j_call: TRBJ1-2; clone_size: -; d_call: -
cdr3_nt: TGCGCCAGCAGCCAAGTGGCACTAGCGGCCCTAACGTTCTTC; cdr3_aa: CASSQVALAALTFF; v_call: TRBV4-1; j_call: TRBJ2-1; clone_size: -; d_call: TRBD2
cdr3_nt: TGTGCCAGCAGTGAACAAGGGACTAGCGGGAGCCAGAGGGAGACCCAGTACTTC; cdr3_aa: CASSEQGTSGSQRETQYF; v_call: TRBV2; j_call: TRBJ2-5; clone_size: -; d_call: TRBD2
cdr3_nt: TGCGCCAGCAGCACGTTACTAGCGGCTACCGGGGAGCTGTTTTTT; cdr3_aa: CASSTLLAATGELFF; v_call: TRBV5-1; j_call: TRBJ2-2; clone_size: -; d_call: TRBD2
cdr3_nt: TGTGCCAGCAGCCAAGTCTACTTTCTGCGCCCTGAGTCTGGGGAGCTGTTTTTT; cdr3_aa: CASSQVYFLRPESGELFF; v_call: TRBV4-2; j_call: TRBJ2-2; clone_size: few; d_call: -
cdr3_nt: TGTGCCATCAGTGATGCGGAGAATCAGCCCCAGCATTTT; cdr3_aa: CAISDAENQPQHF; v_call: TRBV10-3; j_call: TRBJ1-5; clone_size: -; d_call: -
cdr3_nt: TGTGCCAGTACGACTAGCGGGGGAGGGGTTGGGACCCAGTACTTC; cdr3_aa: CASTTSGGGVGTQYF; v_call: TRBV27; j_call: TRBJ2-5; clone_size: -; d_call: TRBD2
cdr3_nt: TGTGCCAGCAGCCTCGGGACAGCGGACACAGAGACCCAGTACTTC; cdr3_aa: CASSLGTADTETQYF; v_call: TRBV25-1; j_call: TRBJ2-5; clone_size: -; d_call: TRBD1
cdr3_nt: TGTGCCAGCAGCCTCCCCGAGGACAGGGAATACGGCACTGAAGCTTTCTTT; cdr3_aa: CASSLPEDREYGTEAFF; v_call: TRBV7-4; j_call: TRBJ1-1; clone_size: -; d_call: TRBD1
cdr3_nt: TGCGCCAGCAGCTTGGCCGGCTCTGGGGCCAACGGCCTGACTTTC; cdr3_aa: CASSLAGSGANGLTF; v_call: TRBV5-1; j_call: TRBJ2-6; clone_size: -; d_call: -
cdr3_nt: TGTGCCAGCAGCTTAACGCACGACAGGGCTGGGGCCAACGGCCTGACTTTC; cdr3_aa: CASSLTHDRAGANGLTF; v_call: TRBV7-3; j_call: TRBJ2-6; clone_size: -; d_call: TRBD1
cdr3_nt: TGTGCCAGCAGCATCTCGTTGCAAGAGACCCAGTACTTC; cdr3_aa: CASSISLQETQYF; v_call: TRBV14; j_call: TRBJ2-5; clone_size: few; d_call: -
cdr3_nt: TGTGCCAGTCGCGGAACATACGGGAGCGCAAGTAATGAAAAACTGTTTTTT; cdr3_aa: CASRGTYGSASNEKLFF; v_call: TRBV19; j_call: TRBJ1-4; clone_size: -; d_call: -
cdr3_nt: TGTGCCAGCAGCCCACATCCAGCGGCCTACAATGAGCAGTTCTTC; cdr3_aa: CASSPHPAAYNEQFF; v_call: TRBV6-6; j_call: TRBJ2-1; clone_size: -; d_call: -
cdr3_nt: TGTGCCTGGACACAGGATGGCAATCAGCCCCAGCATTTT; cdr3_aa: CAWTQDGNQPQHF; v_call: TRBV30; j_call: TRBJ1-5; clone_size: -; d_call: -
cdr3_nt: TGTGCCAGCGGCTGGGACAGCTTGGCCTACGAGCAGTACTTC; cdr3_aa: CASGWDSLAYEQYF; v_call: TRBV6-1; j_call: TRBJ2-7; clone_size: -; d_call: TRBD1